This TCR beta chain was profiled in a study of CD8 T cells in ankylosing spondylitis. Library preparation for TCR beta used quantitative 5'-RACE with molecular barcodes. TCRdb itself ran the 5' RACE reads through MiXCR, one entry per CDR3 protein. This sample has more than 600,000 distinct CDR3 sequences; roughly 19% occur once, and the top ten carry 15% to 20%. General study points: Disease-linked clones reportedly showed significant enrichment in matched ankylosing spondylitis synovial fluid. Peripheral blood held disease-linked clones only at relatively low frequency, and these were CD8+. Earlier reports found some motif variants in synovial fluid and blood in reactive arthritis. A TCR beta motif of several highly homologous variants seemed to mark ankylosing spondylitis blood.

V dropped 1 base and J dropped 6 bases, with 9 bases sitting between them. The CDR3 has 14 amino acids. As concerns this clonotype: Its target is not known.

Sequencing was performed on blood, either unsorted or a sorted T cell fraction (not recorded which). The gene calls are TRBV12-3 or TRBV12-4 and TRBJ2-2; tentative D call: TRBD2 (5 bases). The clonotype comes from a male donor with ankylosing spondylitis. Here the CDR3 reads CASSLGVRAGELFF. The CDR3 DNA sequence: TGTGCCAGCAGTTTAGGCGTGAGGGCCGGGGAGCTGTTTTTT.